The 12 T cell receptor beta chains below were found in one sample sequenced in a study of blood T cell repertoires in COVID-19. TCRdb's copy holds only in-frame clones and misses some; the assay was immunoSEQ multiplex PCR. The sample contains 25,000 to 40,000 clones, around 86% of which appear only once. The source material was peripheral blood. The receptors here all came from a man aged 55 to 70 with active COVID-19.

This chain uses TRBV6-5 with TRBJ1-1, with D possibly being TRBD1 (6 bases). The CDR3 totals 13 residues. The V gene's germline CDR1 is MNHEY and CDR2 SVGAGI. V lost 10 bases and J 1 base, leaving 13 bases between the germline ends. CDR3 bases: TGTGCCATCAAACAGGGACCGAACACTGAAGCTTTCTTT. This encodes CAIKQGPNTEAFF.

J is TRBJ1-6 and V is TRBV25-1; TRBD1 might be the D (5 bases). The CDR3 has 14 amino acids. Trimming took 7 bases from V and 2 from J, leaving 9 bases between them. The germline V gene encodes CDR1 MGHDK and CDR2 SYGVNS. The CDR3 sequence: CASMAGTYNSPLHF. CDR3 in DNA: TGTGCCAGCATGGCAGGGACCTATAATTCACCCCTCCACTTT.

J is TRBJ1-2 and V is TRBV7-2; TRBD1 aligns across 7 bases. V lost 5 bases and J lost 4; bases outside the gene matches: 10. The CDR3 loop spans 15 amino acids. Germline V gene sequence: CDR1 SGHTA, CDR2 FQGNSA. CDR3 coding DNA: TGTGCCAGCAGCCAAAACAGGGGAGAGGGCTATGGCTACACCTTC. This gives the protein CASSQNRGEGYGYTF. Full variable domain (outside the CDR3, taken from reference TRBV7-2 and TRBJ1-2): GAGVSQSPSNKVTEKGKDVELRCDPISGHTALYWYRQSLGQGLEFLIYFQGNSAPDKSGLPSDRFSAERTGGSVSTLTIQRTQQEDSAVYLCASSQNRGEGYGYTFGSGTRLTVV.

This sequence joins TRBV3-1 (or the pseudogene TRBV3-2) and TRBJ2-2, with 10 bases matching TRBD2. The trim removed 1 base at V and 4 bases at J, leaving 0 bases unmatched. CDR1 and CDR2 (germline): LGHDT, YNNKEL (reference sequence). This CDR3 has 15 amino acids. The CDR3, as DNA: TGTGCCAGCAGCCAAGGGACTAGCGGCACCGGGGAGCTGTTTTTT. It translates to CASSQGTSGTGELFF.

The rearrangement uses TRBV7-9 and TRBJ1-6; D may be TRBD1 (6 bases). The CDR3 loop spans 15 amino acids. Germline lookup yields CDR1 SEHNR and CDR2 FQNEAQ (reference sequence). V shed 7 bases and J shed 8 bases, with 18 bases lying between them. CDR3 sequence: CASTPPGVADSPLHF. CDR3 DNA sequence: TGTGCCAGCACCCCCCCAGGGGTGGCAGATTCACCCCTCCACTTT.

The chain uses TRBV7-8 and TRBJ2-1; 8 bases are a match to TRBD1. From germline, CDR1 is SGHVS and CDR2 FQNEAQ. V was clipped by 5 bases and J by 3 bases; unmatched bases: 15. The CDR3 covers 18 residues. The CDR3 nucleotides are TGTGCCAGCAGCCGAGGGGGGACAGGCCTTAGAGGCTACAATGAGCAGTTCTTC. Amino acid sequence: CASSRGGTGLRGYNEQFF.

The CDR3 loop is CASSPGTIHQPQHF. The CDR3 DNA reads as TGTGCCAGCAGCCCGGGTACGATCCATCAGCCCCAGCATTTT. V usage is TRBV4-2 and J usage is TRBJ1-5; no clear D gene. Germline CDR1 and CDR2: LGHNA and YNFKEQ. V lost 4 bases to trimming and J lost 5 bases, with 12 bases between them. The CDR3 consists of 14 residues.

V is TRBV23-1 and J is TRBJ1-5; D call uncertain. TRBV23-1 belongs to the ORF category, with a function that is uncertain. Trimming removed 7 bases at V and 7 bases at J, with 20 bases between. CDR3 length: 15 residues. The CDR3 DNA is TGCGCCAGCACCTATTTCCGGGCCCCGGGACAGCCCCAGCATTTT. It codes for CASTYFRAPGQPQHF.

This chain links TRBV9 with TRBJ1-3, with D maybe TRBD1 (5 bases). V lost 0 bases and J lost 2, with 6 bases in between. CDR1 and CDR2 (germline): SGDLS, YYNGEE. The CDR3 has 14 residues. The CDR3 sequence: CASSVGGPGNTIYF. Here the CDR3 DNA reads TGTGCCAGCAGCGTAGGGGGCCCTGGAAACACCATATATTTT.

The chain joins TRBV2 to TRBJ2-7; TRBD2 might be the D (5 bases). There are 13 residues in the CDR3. The V end lost 7 bases, the J end lost 4 bases, and 14 bases lay between the germline ends. CDR1 is SNHLY, CDR2 FYNNEI, per germline. CDR3 amino acids: CASTLGRTYEQYF. The DNA of the CDR3 is TGTGCCAGCACTTTGGGGAGAACGTACGAGCAGTACTTC.

V and J are TRBV19 and TRBJ2-5; TRBD2 agrees at 7 bases. Germline V gives CDR1 LNHDA, CDR2 SQIVND (reference sequence). The CDR3 totals 15 residues. V was pared by 5 bases and J by 2 bases, with 8 bases of the junction left unmatched. CDR3: CASSPWEGRQETQYF. CDR3 nucleotide sequence: TGTGCCAGTAGTCCCTGGGAGGGGAGGCAAGAGACCCAGTACTTC.

The V gene is TRBV5-4, the J gene TRBJ2-1; 7 positions match TRBD1. The junction had 4 bases not matched to a gene; V was cut back by 4 bases and J by 9 bases. The CDR3 runs 12 residues. The germline CDR1 and CDR2 sequences are SGHNT and YYREEE (reference sequence). CDR3 sequence: CASSRQGSEQFF. The CDR3 bases are TGTGCCAGCAGCCGACAGGGTTCTGAGCAGTTCTTC. Combining the CDR3 with reference TRBV5-4 and TRBJ2-1 gives the whole variable domain ETGVTQSPTHLIKTRGQQVTLRCSSQSGHNTVSWYQQALGQGPQFIFQYYREEENGRGNFPPRFSGLQFPNYSSELNVNALELDDSALYLCASSRQGSEQFFGPGTRLTVL.